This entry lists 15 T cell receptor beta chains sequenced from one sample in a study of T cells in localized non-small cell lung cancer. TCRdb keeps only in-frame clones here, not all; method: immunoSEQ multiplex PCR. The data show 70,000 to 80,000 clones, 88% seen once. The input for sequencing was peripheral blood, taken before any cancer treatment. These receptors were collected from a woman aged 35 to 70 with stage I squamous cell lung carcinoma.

The CDR3 region is CASSSQTGIRTEAFF. For the CDR3, the DNA is TGTGCCAGCAGCTCCCAGACAGGGATTAGGACTGAAGCTTTCTTT. This chain uses TRBV9 with TRBJ1-1; TRBD1 matches 7 bases. This CDR3 comprises 15 residues. CDR1 SGDLS and CDR2 YYNGEE come from the germline V gene. The V and J ends lost 4 bases and 5 bases, in that order; junction bases with no gene match: 11.

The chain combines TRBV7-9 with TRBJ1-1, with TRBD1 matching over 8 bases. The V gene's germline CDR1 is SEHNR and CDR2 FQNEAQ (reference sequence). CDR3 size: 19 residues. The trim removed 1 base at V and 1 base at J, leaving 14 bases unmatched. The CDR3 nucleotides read TGTGCCAGCAGCTTAGAGGGTTGGGAGACGGGACAGGAGAACACTGAAGCTTTCTTT. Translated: CASSLEGWETGQENTEAFF.

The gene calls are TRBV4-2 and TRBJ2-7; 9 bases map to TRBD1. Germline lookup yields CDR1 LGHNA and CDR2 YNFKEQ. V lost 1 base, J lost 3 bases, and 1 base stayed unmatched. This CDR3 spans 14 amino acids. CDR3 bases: TGTGCCAGCAGCCAAGGGACAGGGGACTACGAGCAGTACTTC. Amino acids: CASSQGTGDYEQYF.

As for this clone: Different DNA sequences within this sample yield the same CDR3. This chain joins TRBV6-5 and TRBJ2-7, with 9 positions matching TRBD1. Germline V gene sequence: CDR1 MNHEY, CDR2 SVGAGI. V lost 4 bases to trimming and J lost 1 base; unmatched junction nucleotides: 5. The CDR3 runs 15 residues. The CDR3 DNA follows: TGTGCCAGCAGTTCGGGACAGGGAATTTCCTACGAGCAGTACTTC. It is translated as CASSSGQGISYEQYF.

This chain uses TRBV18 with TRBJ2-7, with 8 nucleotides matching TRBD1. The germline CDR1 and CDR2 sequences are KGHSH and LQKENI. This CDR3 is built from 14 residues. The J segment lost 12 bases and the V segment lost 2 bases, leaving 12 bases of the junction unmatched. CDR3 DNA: TGTGCCAGCTCACCAACGGACAGGGCGGGAACTGTGTACTTC. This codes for CASSPTDRAGTVYF.

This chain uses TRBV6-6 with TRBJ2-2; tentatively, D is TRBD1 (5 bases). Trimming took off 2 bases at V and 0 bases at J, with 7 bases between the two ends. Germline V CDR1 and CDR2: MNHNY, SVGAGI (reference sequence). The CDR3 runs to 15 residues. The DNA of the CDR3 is TGTGCCAGCAGTTACGGGGCGGCGAACACCGGGGAGCTGTTTTTT. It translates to CASSYGAANTGELFF.

The CDR3 sequence is CASSRGGGTDTQYF. The CDR3, as DNA: TGTGCCAGCAGTCGCGGGGGCGGCACAGATACGCAGTATTTT. This chain joins TRBV7-9 and TRBJ2-3; D possibly corresponds to TRBD2 (7 bases). V shed 6 bases and J shed 1 base, with 11 bases lying between them. Germline assignment: CDR1 SEHNR and CDR2 FQNEAQ (reference sequence). The CDR3 consists of 14 residues.

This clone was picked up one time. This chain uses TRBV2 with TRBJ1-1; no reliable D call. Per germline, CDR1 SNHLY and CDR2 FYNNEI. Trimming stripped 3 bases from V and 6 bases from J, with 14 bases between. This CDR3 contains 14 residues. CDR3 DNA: TGTGCCAGCAGTGACAGTAGTGGGAGGTCTGAAGCTTTCTTT. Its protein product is CASSDSSGRSEAFF.

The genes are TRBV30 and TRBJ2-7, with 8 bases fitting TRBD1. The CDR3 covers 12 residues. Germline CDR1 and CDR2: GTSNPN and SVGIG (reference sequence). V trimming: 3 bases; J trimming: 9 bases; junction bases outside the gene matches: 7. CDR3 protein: CAWRADRGSQYF. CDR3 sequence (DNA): TGTGCCTGGAGGGCAGACAGGGGCTCGCAGTACTTC. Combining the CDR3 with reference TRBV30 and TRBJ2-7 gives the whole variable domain SQTIHQWPATLVQPVGSPLSLECTVEGTSNPNLYWYRQAAGRGLQLLFYSVGIGQISSEVPQNLSASRPQDRQFILSSKKLLLSDSGFYLCAWRADRGSQYFGPGTRLTVT.

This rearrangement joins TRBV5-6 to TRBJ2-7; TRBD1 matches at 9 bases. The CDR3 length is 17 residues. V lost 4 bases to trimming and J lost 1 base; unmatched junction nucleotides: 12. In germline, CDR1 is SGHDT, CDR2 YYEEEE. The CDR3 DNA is TGTGCCAGCAGCCCCAGACAGGGGGGCTTTACTTCCTACGAGCAGTACTTC. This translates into CASSPRQGGFTSYEQYF. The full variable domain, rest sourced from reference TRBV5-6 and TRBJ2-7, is DAGVTQSPTHLIKTRGQQVTLRCSPKSGHDTVSWYQQALGQGPQFIFQYYEEEERQRGNFPDRFSGHQFPNYSSELNVNALLLGDSALYLCASSPRQGGFTSYEQYFGPGTRLTVT.

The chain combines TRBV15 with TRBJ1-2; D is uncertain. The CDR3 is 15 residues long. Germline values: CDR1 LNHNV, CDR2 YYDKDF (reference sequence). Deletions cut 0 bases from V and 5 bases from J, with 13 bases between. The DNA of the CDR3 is TGTGCCACCAGCAGAGATCTAAAAGAAACGTATGGCTACACCTTC. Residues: CATSRDLKETYGYTF.

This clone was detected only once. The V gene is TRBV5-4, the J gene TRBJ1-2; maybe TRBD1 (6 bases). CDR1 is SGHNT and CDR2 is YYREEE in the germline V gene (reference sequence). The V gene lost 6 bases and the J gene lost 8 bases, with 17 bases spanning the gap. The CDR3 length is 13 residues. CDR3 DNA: TGTGCCAGCACCCCACAGGGAACGTCAGGCTACACCTTC. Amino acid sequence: CASTPQGTSGYTF.

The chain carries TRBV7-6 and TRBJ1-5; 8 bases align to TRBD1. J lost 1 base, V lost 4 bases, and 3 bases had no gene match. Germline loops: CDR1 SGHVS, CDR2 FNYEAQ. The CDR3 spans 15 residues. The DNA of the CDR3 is TGTGCCAGCAGCTGGACAGGGACAAGCAATCAGCCCCAGCATTTT. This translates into CASSWTGTSNQPQHF.

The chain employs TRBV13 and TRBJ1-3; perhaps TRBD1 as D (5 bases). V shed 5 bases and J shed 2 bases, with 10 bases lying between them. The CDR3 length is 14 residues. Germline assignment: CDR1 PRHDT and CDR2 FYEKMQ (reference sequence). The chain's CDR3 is CASSPGTTGNTIYF. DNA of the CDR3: TGTGCCAGCAGCCCCGGGACTACTGGAAACACCATATATTTT.

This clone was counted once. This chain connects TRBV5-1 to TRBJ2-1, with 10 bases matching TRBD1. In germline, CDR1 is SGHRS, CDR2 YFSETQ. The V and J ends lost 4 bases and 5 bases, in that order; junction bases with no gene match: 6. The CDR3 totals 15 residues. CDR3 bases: TGCGCCAGCAGCATTCGCGGGACAGGGGACAATGAGCAGTTCTTC. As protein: CASSIRGTGDNEQFF.